Presented here are 9 T cell receptor beta chains from one specimen sequenced in a study of shared clonotypes between healthy human individuals. Profiled with immunoSEQ multiplex PCR; TCRdb holds only in-frame clones, not every one. The sample has about 2.1 million clones, 85% to 95% seen once. In the naive CD8 group, cells lacked CD45RO and were positively selected for CCR7, so terminally differentiated effector memory CD45RA+ cells were left out. Sequenced sample: naive CD8+ T cells from PBMCs. Every receptor here comes from a man younger than 30 in good health. Some clones in this sample may be carry-over from other donors' samples.

DNA for the CDR3: TGTGCCAGCAGCTCAGGACTAGCGGGCCAAAGCTCCTACGAGCAGTACTTC. Amino acid sequence: CASSSGLAGQSSYEQYF. This chain connects TRBV7-9 to TRBJ2-7; 11 bases align to TRBD2. Germline V gives CDR1 SEHNR, CDR2 FQNEAQ (reference sequence). CDR3 length: 17 amino acids. Unmatched junction bases numbered 8, after V lost 4 bases and J lost 0 bases. Filled out from reference TRBV7-9 and TRBJ2-7, the complete variable domain reads DTGVSQNPRHKITKRGQNVTFRCDPISEHNRLYWYRQTLGQGPEFLTYFQNEAQLEKSRLLSDRFSAERPKGSFSTLEIQRTEQGDSAMYLCASSSGLAGQSSYEQYFGPGTRLTVT.

The chain employs TRBV7-9 and TRBJ2-7, with TRBD1 as a possible D gene (6 bases). This CDR3 is 17 amino acids long. Trimming removed 4 bases at V and 0 bases at J, with 19 bases between. CDR1 SEHNR and CDR2 FQNEAQ come from the germline V gene (reference sequence). CDR3 loop: CASSSHQGLTGSYEQYF. Here the CDR3 DNA reads TGTGCCAGCAGCTCCCACCAGGGGTTAACAGGCTCCTACGAGCAGTACTTC.

This clone was detected a few times. The chain recombines TRBV6-5 with TRBJ1-2; D possibly corresponds to TRBD1 (6 bases). This CDR3 contains 13 residues. Germline-derived CDR1 and CDR2 are MNHEY and SVGAGI. V was shortened by 7 bases and J by 6 bases, with 15 bases between the two germline ends. The DNA of the CDR3 is TGTGCCAGCACGGGGGCGTATGGAAATGGCTACACCTTC. Protein: CASTGAYGNGYTF.

The chain recombines TRBV7-2 with TRBJ2-1; 14 nucleotides agree with TRBD2. The CDR3 consists of 14 residues. The germline V gene encodes CDR1 SGHTA and CDR2 FQGNSA. The ends lost 11 bases at V and 7 bases at J; junction bases unmatched: 7. The CDR3 region is CAASGLAGENEQFF. CDR3 bases: TGTGCCGCCTCGGGACTAGCGGGAGAAAATGAGCAGTTCTTC.

The CDR3 loop is CASSVAGGGRTDTQYF. DNA for the CDR3: TGTGCCAGCAGCGTAGCTGGGGGGGGCCGCACAGATACGCAGTATTTT. J is TRBJ2-3 and V is TRBV9, with D perhaps TRBD2 (7 bases). The CDR3 has 16 amino acids. CDR1 is SGDLS, CDR2 YYNGEE, per germline. Trimming left V 0 bases short and J 1 base short, with 12 bases between.

CDR3 DNA: TGTGCCAGCAGTTCCACGGTTGGCTATGGCTACACCTTC. This sequence encodes CASSSTVGYGYTF. The chain recombines TRBV6-5 with TRBJ1-2; D not resolved. CDR3 size: 13 residues. V lost 4 bases and J lost 4, with 10 bases in between. Germline CDR1 reads MNHEY; CDR2 reads SVGAGI.

V is TRBV27 and J is TRBJ2-5, with a weak D call TRBD1 (6 bases). V lost 5 bases to trimming and J lost 5 bases, with 30 bases between them. The CDR3 extends over 19 amino acids. Germline CDR1 MNHEY, CDR2 SMNVEV (reference sequence). CDR3 in DNA: TGTGCCAGCAGTCCCCCGAGCAGAACAGGGCCGCTTAGGGTTGAGACCCAGTACTTC. Translating it yields CASSPPSRTGPLRVETQYF.

This clone is a singleton in its sample. The rearrangement joins TRBV27 to TRBJ1-2; 8 bases are shared with TRBD1. This CDR3 comprises 15 residues. From germline, CDR1 is MNHEY and CDR2 SMNVEV (reference sequence). With V trimmed by 5 bases and J by 6 bases, 11 bases remained unmatched. CDR3 amino acids: CASSVTGTGANGYTF. CDR3 bases: TGTGCCAGCAGTGTAACCGGGACAGGTGCTAATGGCTACACCTTC.

Remarks on this clone: This CDR3 is also generated by other DNA sequences in the sample. V gene TRBV29-1 combines with J gene TRBJ2-7; D unclear. The germline CDR1 and CDR2 sequences are SQVTM and ANQGSEA. The CDR3 runs 12 residues. Trimming stripped 3 bases from V and 2 bases from J, with 8 bases between. The CDR3 DNA reads TGCAGCGTTGAGGACCGAGCCTACGAGCAGTACTTC. It encodes CSVEDRAYEQYF.